These 24 T cell receptor beta chains were sequenced from one sample in a study of cytomegalovirus exposure and HLA in healthy donors. PCR involved 60 Vbeta and 13 Jbeta primers. The method was immunoSEQ multiplex PCR; TCRdb's version includes in-frame clones alone and lacks a portion of them. The sample lists roughly 250,000 clones, about four fifths occurring once. Sequenced sample: PBMCs. The receptors were gathered from a girl aged 2-9 years in good health and CMV-seronegative.

DNA for the CDR3: TGTGCCAGCAGCCAAATGCGGGACAGCTTCTATGGCTACACCTTC. Protein: CASSQMRDSFYGYTF. V usage is TRBV13 and J usage is TRBJ1-2, with 7 bases identical to TRBD1. Germline V gene sequence: CDR1 PRHDT, CDR2 FYEKMQ (reference sequence). J gave up 4 bases and V 5 bases, and 10 bases lay outside the gene matches. This CDR3 spans 15 amino acids.

The rearrangement uses TRBV4-1 and TRBJ2-4; TRBD1 is a possible D gene (5 bases). This CDR3 is built from 20 residues. Germline CDR1 and CDR2: MGHRA and YSYEKL. The V and J ends lost 0 bases and 1 base respectively, with 22 bases between them. CDR3 in amino acids: CASSQDSPDLKQVAKNIQYF. The CDR3 DNA follows: TGCGCCAGCAGCCAAGACTCACCAGACCTCAAACAGGTGGCCAAAAACATTCAGTACTTC.

The chain links TRBV9 to TRBJ1-1; TRBD1 agrees at 10 bases. V was pared by 0 bases and J by 6 bases, with 5 bases of the junction left unmatched. CDR3 length: 15 amino acids. Germline V lookup: CDR1 SGDLS, CDR2 YYNGEE. The CDR3 is CASSVAGQGYAEAFF. CDR3 in DNA: TGTGCCAGCAGCGTAGCGGGACAGGGGTACGCTGAAGCTTTCTTT. The full variable domain, rest sourced from reference TRBV9 and TRBJ1-1, is DSGVTQTPKHLITATGQRVTLRCSPRSGDLSVYWYQQSLDQGLQFLIQYYNGEERAKGNILERFSAQQFPDLHSELNLSSLELGDSALYFCASSVAGQGYAEAFFGQGTRLTVV.

CDR3 in amino acids: CAWALAGGQPDTQYF. The CDR3 DNA sequence: TGTGCCTGGGCGCTCGCGGGGGGTCAACCCGATACGCAGTATTTT. The V call is TRBV30, the J call TRBJ2-3, with TRBD2 identical over 8 bases. V trimming: 5 bases; J trimming: 6 bases; junction bases outside the gene matches: 13. This CDR3 region has 15 residues. The germline V gene has CDR1 GTSNPN and CDR2 SVGIG (reference sequence).

This clone was seen only a few times. The chain has TRBV11-2 and TRBJ2-1; 11 bases align to TRBD2. The CDR3 runs 19 residues. V lost 3 bases to trimming and J lost 1 base; unmatched junction nucleotides: 11. CDR1 is SGHAT and CDR2 is FQNNGV in the germline V gene. As DNA, the CDR3 is TGTGCCAGCAGCTTCCGAGGACTAGCGGGTGCGCGTTCCTACAATGAGCAGTTCTTC. It translates to CASSFRGLAGARSYNEQFF.

The chain carries TRBV5-1 and TRBJ1-2, with TRBD1 matching 11 bases. CDR1 SGHRS and CDR2 YFSETQ come from the germline V gene. The CDR3 spans 15 residues. With V trimmed by 5 bases and J by 4 bases, 7 bases remained unmatched. The CDR3 loop reads CASRPSGQGVYGYTF. CDR3 in DNA: TGCGCCAGCAGGCCGTCGGGACAGGGGGTCTATGGCTACACCTTC.

The CDR3 nucleotides are TGTGCCAGCAGTTTACCGGGGGGGCATTCAGATACGCAGTATTTT. Protein product: CASSLPGGHSDTQYF. The gene calls are TRBV28 and TRBJ2-3; 8 bases are shared with TRBD2. The germline CDR1 and CDR2 sequences are MDHEN and SYDVKM. This CDR3 region has 15 residues. Trimming removed 2 bases from V and 4 bases from J; junction bases left unmatched: 5.

The chain is built from TRBV5-6 and TRBJ1-5; 8 bases line up with TRBD1. The junction had 10 bases not matched to a gene; V was cut back by 4 bases and J by 1 base. Germline V gene data show CDR1 as SGHDT and CDR2 as YYEEEE. There are 17 residues in the CDR3. CDR3 sequence: CASSRTGSKKSNQPQHF. DNA for the CDR3: TGTGCCAGCAGCAGGACAGGGAGTAAAAAAAGCAATCAGCCCCAGCATTTT. Complete variable domain (other parts from reference TRBV5-6 and TRBJ1-5): DAGVTQSPTHLIKTRGQQVTLRCSPKSGHDTVSWYQQALGQGPQFIFQYYEEEERQRGNFPDRFSGHQFPNYSSELNVNALLLGDSALYLCASSRTGSKKSNQPQHFGDGTRLSIL.

This chain connects TRBV4-2 to TRBJ2-1, with D maybe TRBD1 (6 bases). Trimming shortened V by 4 bases and J by 3 bases, and 10 bases separated the two germline ends. CDR3 length equals 14 residues. CDR1 is LGHNA, CDR2 YNFKEQ, per germline. DNA of the CDR3: TGTGCCAGCAGCCGCCTGGACAGCTACAATGAGCAGTTCTTC. Its protein is CASSRLDSYNEQFF.

The rearrangement links TRBV5-1 to TRBJ2-3; 10 nucleotides agree with TRBD2. Per germline, CDR1 SGHRS and CDR2 YFSETQ. V shed 8 bases and J 0 bases; nucleotides not matched to a gene: 3. This CDR3 has 14 residues. This chain's CDR3 is CASLAGASTDTQYF. The CDR3 nucleotides are TGCGCCAGTCTAGCGGGAGCAAGCACAGATACGCAGTATTTT.

The chain employs TRBV5-4 and TRBJ2-7, with 8 bases identical to TRBD2. The CDR3 length is 13 residues. The germline V gene has CDR1 SGHNT and CDR2 YYREEE (reference sequence). Trimming took 3 bases from V and 4 from J; bases not matched to a gene: 3. The CDR3, as DNA: TGTGCCAGCAGCTGGGCGGGAGGTTACGAGCAGTACTTC. Translated, it gives CASSWAGGYEQYF.

DNA of the CDR3: TGTGCCAGCAGCTTGGGGGGGCCGTGGTCCTACAATGAGCAGTTCTTC. Translation gives CASSLGGPWSYNEQFF. The chain employs TRBV7-7 and TRBJ2-1; tentative D call: TRBD2 (7 bases). The germline V gene has CDR1 SSHAT and CDR2 FNYEAQ (reference sequence). The CDR3 covers 16 residues. Trimming pared 3 bases from V and 1 base from J, leaving 13 bases between.

The chain employs TRBV6-6 and TRBJ1-2; D is possibly TRBD1 (6 bases). Trimming left V 7 bases short and J 6 bases short, with 21 bases between. Germline CDR1 is MNHNY and CDR2 is SVGAGI (reference sequence). This CDR3 has 15 residues. As DNA, the CDR3 is TGTGCCAGCACCTATAGGGGGGGTCGAGACGATGGCTACACCTTC. Its protein product is CASTYRGGRDDGYTF.

The chain recombines TRBV6-1 with TRBJ1-2; tentatively, D is TRBD1 (6 bases). The CDR3 totals 14 residues. CDR1 MNHNS and CDR2 SASEGT come from the germline V gene. The V and J ends lost 7 bases and 1 base respectively, with 13 bases between them. CDR3: CASTEGGSNYGYTF. DNA of the CDR3: TGTGCCAGCACTGAGGGGGGTAGTAACTATGGCTACACCTTC.

The V and J genes are TRBV28 and TRBJ2-1; D might be TRBD2 (6 bases). The V end lost 7 bases, the J end lost 4 bases, and 17 bases lay between the germline ends. Germline V gene data show CDR1 as MDHEN and CDR2 as SYDVKM. CDR3 length equals 15 residues. CDR3 sequence: CASTPAGLAYNEQFF. The CDR3 DNA reads TGTGCCAGCACCCCCGCGGGGCTAGCGTACAATGAGCAGTTCTTC.

The DNA for the CDR3 is TGTGCCAGCAGCCGGTTTGGGAGGGGCACTGAAGCTTTCTTT. It yields the protein CASSRFGRGTEAFF. The chain carries TRBV14 and TRBJ1-1; a possible D gene is TRBD1 (5 bases). CDR1 SGHDN and CDR2 FVKESK come from the germline V gene. The ends were cut back, 4 bases at V and 4 bases at J, with 13 bases in the middle. The CDR3 runs 14 residues. Drawing the rest from reference TRBV14 and TRBJ1-1, the complete variable domain is EAGVTQFPSHSVIEKGQTVTLRCDPISGHDNLYWYRRVMGKEIKFLLHFVKESKQDESGMPNNRFLAERTGGTYSTLKVQPAELEDSGVYFCASSRFGRGTEAFFGQGTRLTVV.

The chain combines TRBV5-1 with TRBJ1-4; D remains unclear. Germline CDR1 reads SGHRS; CDR2 reads YFSETQ. Deletions cut 0 bases from V and 6 bases from J, with 9 bases between. This CDR3 is 14 amino acids long. CDR3 region: CASSLGQLDEKLFF. CDR3 DNA sequence: TGCGCCAGCAGCTTGGGCCAGCTAGATGAAAAACTGTTTTTT.

The chain joins TRBV4-1 to TRBJ2-7; TRBD2 aligns across 10 bases. With V trimmed by 1 base and J by 10 bases, 13 bases remained unmatched. The germline V gene encodes CDR1 MGHRA and CDR2 YSYEKL. The CDR3 covers 16 residues. The DNA of the CDR3 is TGCGCCAGCAGCCAAGGCAGTAGTCTAGCGGGAGAACTCCAGTACTTC. This translates into CASSQGSSLAGELQYF.

The chain is built from TRBV15 and TRBJ1-5; D call uncertain. The CDR3 covers 17 residues. With 0 bases removed from V and 0 bases from J, the gap between germline ends came to 12 bases. Germline assignment: CDR1 LNHNV and CDR2 YYDKDF (reference sequence). In DNA form, the CDR3 reads TGTGCCACCAGCAGAGACCCCAGTCTCATTAGCAATCAGCCCCAGCATTTT. It encodes CATSRDPSLISNQPQHF.

This chain uses TRBV29-1 with TRBJ1-2; the D gene is possibly TRBD1 (5 bases). Deletions cut 7 bases from V and 6 bases from J, with 12 bases between. The CDR3 contains 11 residues. The germline V gene has CDR1 SQVTM and CDR2 ANQGSEA. The CDR3 here is CSAGGDHGYTF. Written as DNA, the CDR3 is TGCAGCGCTGGGGGGGACCATGGCTACACCTTC.

This clone came up a few times. The rearrangement joins TRBV5-4 to TRBJ2-5, with unresolved D. The V gene's germline CDR1 is SGHNT and CDR2 YYREEE (reference sequence). CDR3 size: 12 residues. V lost 4 bases and J lost 5, with 9 bases in between. For the CDR3, the DNA is TGTGCCAGCAGCCTGTCCCGGGAGACCCAGTACTTC. It yields the protein CASSLSRETQYF.

This chain links TRBV11-2 with TRBJ2-7, with a weak D call TRBD1 (6 bases). Looked up from germline, CDR1 is SGHAT and CDR2 is FQNNGV. This CDR3 comprises 13 residues. Deletions cut 4 bases from V and 2 bases from J, with 9 bases between. Here the CDR3 reads CASSSRGTYEQYF. The CDR3 bases are TGTGCCAGCAGCTCCAGGGGCACCTACGAGCAGTACTTC.

V is TRBV18 and J is TRBJ2-7, with D possibly matching TRBD2 (6 bases). V was trimmed by 6 bases and J by 0 bases, leaving 12 bases between them. Germline CDR1 is KGHSH and CDR2 is LQKENI. The CDR3 is 14 residues long. The CDR3, as DNA: TGTGCCAGCTCCCTGACTAGTACCTCCTACGAGCAGTACTTC. As protein: CASSLTSTSYEQYF.

CDR3 bases: TGTGCCAGCTCACCACCTAACACGGGACAGGGTAGGCTCGAGCAGTACTTC. Its protein product is CASSPPNTGQGRLEQYF. The genes are TRBV18 and TRBJ2-7, with 9 bases that match TRBD1. The CDR3 consists of 17 residues. Germline V CDR1 and CDR2: KGHSH, LQKENI. The V gene end was trimmed by 0 bases and the J gene end by 6 bases; junction bases not matched to a gene: 12.